This is a list of T cell receptor beta chains from one sample in a study of T cell responses to AZD1222 COVID-19 vaccine. Measured with immunoSEQ multiplex PCR; TCRdb has only the in-frame clones, and not every one. The data hold 150,000 to 200,000 clones, with about nine tenths observed a single time. The source was peripheral blood, collected 28 days after the second AZD1222 dose. These receptors originate from an adult who received the AZD1222 COVID-19 vaccine. CDR3s include the opening cysteine and the closing phenylalanine or tryptophan. D genes are given only for firm matches. A row's size may be missing; if present it is once, few, many or a size class.

J gene: TRBJ2-1
D gene: TRBD2
V gene: TRBV28
clone size: NA
CDR3 protein: CASSEGTRGDNEQFF
CDR3 DNA: TGTGCCAGCAGTGAAGGGACTAGAGGCGACAATGAGCAGTTCTTC

J gene: TRBJ1-1
D gene: NA
V gene: TRBV5-1
clone size: NA
CDR3 protein: CASSPGDTLPKAFF
CDR3 DNA: TGCGCCAGCAGCCCGGGGGACACCCTCCCCAAGGCTTTCTTT

J gene: TRBJ2-1
D gene: NA
V gene: TRBV27
clone size: NA
CDR3 protein: CASSYLLGGKNEQFF
CDR3 DNA: TGTGCCAGCAGCTATCTTTTAGGGGGGAAGAATGAGCAGTTCTTC

J gene: TRBJ1-1
D gene: NA
V gene: TRBV5-1
clone size: NA
CDR3 protein: CASSRGAPVTEAFF
CDR3 DNA: TGCGCCAGCAGCAGGGGGGCCCCGGTAACTGAAGCTTTCTTT

J gene: TRBJ1-1
D gene: NA
V gene: TRBV6-5
clone size: once
CDR3 protein: CASSSVGTEAFF
CDR3 DNA: TGTGCCAGCAGTTCAGTGGGGACTGAAGCTTTCTTT

J gene: TRBJ2-7
D gene: TRBD2
V gene: TRBV11-2
clone size: NA
CDR3 protein: CASSLTSGSGSYEQYF
CDR3 DNA: TGTGCCAGCAGCTTAACTAGCGGGAGCGGTTCCTACGAGCAGTACTTC

J gene: TRBJ1-3
D gene: NA
V gene: TRBV27
clone size: NA
CDR3 protein: CASSARISGNTIYF
CDR3 DNA: TGTGCCAGCAGTGCCCGAATCTCTGGAAACACCATATATTTT

J gene: TRBJ2-5
D gene: NA
V gene: TRBV11-2
clone size: NA
CDR3 protein: CASSPAKVATQYF
CDR3 DNA: TGTGCCAGCAGCCCGGCTAAGGTAGCGACCCAGTACTTC

J gene: TRBJ2-7
D gene: NA
V gene: TRBV5-6
clone size: NA
CDR3 protein: CASSSGPIYEQYF
CDR3 DNA: TGTGCCAGCAGCTCGGGGCCGATCTACGAGCAGTACTTC

J gene: TRBJ2-4
D gene: TRBD1
V gene: TRBV7-2
clone size: NA
CDR3 protein: CASSSGQRNIQYF
CDR3 DNA: TGTGCCAGCAGCTCGGGACAGCGGAACATTCAGTACTTC

J gene: TRBJ1-4
D gene: NA
V gene: TRBV3-1/TRBV3-2
clone size: NA
CDR3 protein: CASSLREALNEKLFF
CDR3 DNA: TGTGCCAGCAGCCTCCGGGAAGCCCTTAATGAAAAACTGTTTTTT

J gene: TRBJ2-3
D gene: NA
V gene: TRBV7-9
clone size: NA
CDR3 protein: CASSLVVTDTQYF
CDR3 DNA: TGTGCCAGCAGCTTAGTAGTAACGGATACGCAGTATTTT

J gene: TRBJ2-5
D gene: TRBD2
V gene: TRBV5-4
clone size: NA
CDR3 protein: CASSLPAGADSGETQYF
CDR3 DNA: TGTGCCAGCAGCTTACCCGCGGGAGCTGATTCGGGGGAGACCCAGTACTTC

J gene: TRBJ1-1
D gene: NA
V gene: TRBV11-2
clone size: NA
CDR3 protein: CASSLAGTLSTEAFF
CDR3 DNA: TGTGCCAGCAGCTTAGCGGGGACCTTGAGCACTGAAGCTTTCTTT

J gene: TRBJ2-7
D gene: TRBD2
V gene: TRBV11-3
clone size: NA
CDR3 protein: CASTSERERSYEQYF
CDR3 DNA: TGTGCCAGCACCTCTGAGCGGGAGAGATCCTACGAGCAGTACTTC

J gene: TRBJ2-1
D gene: NA
V gene: TRBV9
clone size: NA
CDR3 protein: CASSVGASRSYNEQFF
CDR3 DNA: TGTGCCAGCAGCGTAGGGGCTAGCCGCTCCTACAATGAGCAGTTCTTC

J gene: TRBJ1-5
D gene: NA
V gene: TRBV7-9
clone size: NA
CDR3 protein: CASSLAGVNQPQHF
CDR3 DNA: TGTGCCAGCAGCTTAGCAGGGGTCAATCAGCCCCAGCATTTT

J gene: TRBJ1-5
D gene: NA
V gene: TRBV10-2
clone size: NA
CDR3 protein: CASSDPYSNQPQHF
CDR3 DNA: TGCGCCAGCAGTGACCCGTATAGCAATCAGCCCCAGCATTTT

J gene: TRBJ1-5
D gene: NA
V gene: TRBV10-1
clone size: NA
CDR3 protein: CASSAGVDQPQHF
CDR3 DNA: TGCGCCAGCAGTGCTGGGGTAGATCAGCCCCAGCATTTT

J gene: TRBJ1-1
D gene: NA
V gene: TRBV5-1
clone size: NA
CDR3 protein: CASSLTGMNTEAFF
CDR3 DNA: TGCGCCAGCAGCTTGACAGGGATGAACACTGAAGCTTTCTTT

J gene: TRBJ2-1
D gene: NA
V gene: TRBV19
clone size: NA
CDR3 protein: CASSTATTSRDNEQFF
CDR3 DNA: TGTGCCAGTAGTACGGCGACTACCTCTCGAGACAATGAGCAGTTCTTC

J gene: TRBJ2-3
D gene: TRBD1
V gene: TRBV24-1
clone size: NA
CDR3 protein: CATSDQDRGSADTQYF
CDR3 DNA: TGTGCCACCAGTGATCAGGACAGGGGGTCCGCAGATACGCAGTATTTT

J gene: TRBJ2-7
D gene: NA
V gene: TRBV29-1
clone size: NA
CDR3 protein: CSVEDFPNYEQYF
CDR3 DNA: TGCAGCGTTGAGGACTTCCCGAACTACGAGCAGTACTTC

J gene: TRBJ2-1
D gene: NA
V gene: TRBV5-1
clone size: NA
CDR3 protein: CASSPPVDFYNEQFF
CDR3 DNA: TGCGCCAGCAGCCCCCCGGTCGATTTCTACAATGAGCAGTTCTTC

J gene: TRBJ2-7
D gene: NA
V gene: TRBV9
clone size: NA
CDR3 protein: CASSVGAGYEQYF
CDR3 DNA: TGTGCCAGCAGCGTAGGGGCAGGGTACGAGCAGTACTTC

J gene: TRBJ2-7
D gene: NA
V gene: TRBV27
clone size: NA
CDR3 protein: CASSLLDNSYEQYF
CDR3 DNA: TGTGCCAGCAGTTTACTGGACAACTCCTACGAGCAGTACTTC

J gene: TRBJ1-1
D gene: NA
V gene: TRBV7-8
clone size: NA
CDR3 protein: CASSLGTEGDTEAFF
CDR3 DNA: TGTGCCAGCAGCTTAGGTACTGAGGGGGACACTGAAGCTTTCTTT

J gene: TRBJ1-1
D gene: NA
V gene: TRBV28
clone size: NA
CDR3 protein: CASSLVGVAAQVAFF
CDR3 DNA: TGTGCCAGCAGTTTAGTGGGTGTCGCGGCCCAAGTAGCTTTCTTT

J gene: TRBJ2-1
D gene: TRBD2
V gene: TRBV29-1
clone size: NA
CDR3 protein: CSVLGTGLATSSYNEQFF
CDR3 DNA: TGCAGCGTTCTCGGAACAGGACTAGCGACTAGCTCCTACAATGAGCAGTTCTTC

J gene: TRBJ2-5
D gene: TRBD2
V gene: TRBV2
clone size: NA
CDR3 protein: CASSEPPTSGQETQYF
CDR3 DNA: TGTGCCAGCAGTGAACCCCCTACTAGCGGCCAAGAGACCCAGTACTTC

J gene: TRBJ2-7
D gene: TRBD2
V gene: TRBV28
clone size: NA
CDR3 protein: CASSHSPSGSYEQYF
CDR3 DNA: TGTGCCAGCAGTCATTCCCCTAGCGGGAGCTACGAGCAGTACTTC

J gene: TRBJ1-6
D gene: NA
V gene: TRBV4-1
clone size: NA
CDR3 protein: CASSQEPGNSPLHF
CDR3 DNA: TGCGCCAGCAGCCAAGAACCGGGAAATTCACCCCTCCACTTT

J gene: TRBJ1-5
D gene: NA
V gene: TRBV28
clone size: NA
CDR3 protein: CASSFMGISNQPQHF
CDR3 DNA: TGTGCCAGCAGTTTCATGGGGATCTCGAATCAGCCCCAGCATTTT

J gene: TRBJ1-2
D gene: NA
V gene: TRBV2
clone size: NA
CDR3 protein: CASSEAWQGPTNYGYTF
CDR3 DNA: TGTGCCAGCAGTGAAGCGTGGCAGGGGCCCACTAACTATGGCTACACCTTC

J gene: TRBJ1-3
D gene: TRBD1
V gene: TRBV10-3
clone size: NA
CDR3 protein: CAISENRGQGNTIYF
CDR3 DNA: TGTGCCATCAGTGAAAACAGGGGGCAAGGAAACACCATATATTTT

J gene: TRBJ2-3
D gene: TRBD1
V gene: TRBV3-1/TRBV3-2
clone size: NA
CDR3 protein: CASSPDRGGAADTQYF
CDR3 DNA: TGTGCCAGCAGCCCGGACAGGGGCGGAGCGGCAGATACGCAGTATTTT

J gene: TRBJ2-7
D gene: NA
V gene: TRBV5-4
clone size: NA
CDR3 protein: CASSLVGQMGYEQYF
CDR3 DNA: TGTGCCAGCAGCTTGGTAGGGCAGATGGGTTACGAGCAGTACTTC

J gene: TRBJ2-7
D gene: NA
V gene: TRBV14
clone size: NA
CDR3 protein: CASSQDLSFASTHEQYF
CDR3 DNA: TGTGCCAGCAGCCAAGATCTTTCGTTCGCTTCCACCCACGAGCAGTACTTC

J gene: TRBJ2-1
D gene: TRBD1
V gene: TRBV24-1
clone size: NA
CDR3 protein: CATSDSRQGYEQFF
CDR3 DNA: TGTGCCACCAGTGATTCGCGACAGGGTTATGAGCAGTTCTTC

J gene: TRBJ2-5
D gene: NA
V gene: TRBV30
clone size: few
CDR3 protein: CAWGLGETQYF
CDR3 DNA: TGTGCCTGGGGACTCGGGGAGACCCAGTACTTC

J gene: TRBJ2-2
D gene: TRBD2
V gene: TRBV7-2
clone size: NA
CDR3 protein: CASSPKFSGLAGELFF
CDR3 DNA: TGTGCCAGCAGCCCTAAATTTTCGGGACTAGCCGGGGAGCTGTTTTTT

J gene: TRBJ2-1
D gene: TRBD2
V gene: TRBV9
clone size: few
CDR3 protein: CASTRTSSYNEQFF
CDR3 DNA: TGTGCCAGCACCAGGACTAGCTCCTACAATGAGCAGTTCTTC

J gene: TRBJ1-3
D gene: NA
V gene: TRBV15
clone size: NA
CDR3 protein: CATSRGLAGNTIYF
CDR3 DNA: TGTGCCACCAGCAGGGGTTTGGCTGGAAACACCATATATTTT

J gene: TRBJ1-1
D gene: NA
V gene: TRBV14
clone size: once
CDR3 protein: CASSQINGIPEAFF
CDR3 DNA: TGTGCCAGCAGCCAAATAAATGGAATCCCTGAAGCTTTCTTT

J gene: TRBJ2-3
D gene: NA
V gene: TRBV11-2
clone size: NA
CDR3 protein: CASSLDPTSDTQYF
CDR3 DNA: TGTGCCAGCAGCTTAGATCCGACCTCAGATACGCAGTATTTT

J gene: TRBJ2-7
D gene: TRBD2
V gene: TRBV2
clone size: NA
CDR3 protein: CASNSGRAYEQYF
CDR3 DNA: TGTGCCAGCAACAGCGGGAGGGCCTACGAGCAGTACTTC

J gene: TRBJ1-1
D gene: NA
V gene: TRBV7-9
clone size: NA
CDR3 protein: CASSLVLGEAFF
CDR3 DNA: TGTGCCAGCAGCTTAGTTTTAGGCGAAGCTTTCTTT

J gene: TRBJ2-7
D gene: NA
V gene: TRBV6-1
clone size: NA
CDR3 protein: CASSEFGTATEQYF
CDR3 DNA: TGTGCCAGCAGTGAATTTGGGACTGCAACTGAGCAGTACTTC

J gene: TRBJ2-1
D gene: NA
V gene: TRBV9
clone size: NA
CDR3 protein: CASSEGLAALHEQFF
CDR3 DNA: TGTGCCAGCAGCGAGGGGTTAGCGGCTTTGCATGAGCAGTTCTTC

J gene: TRBJ1-5
D gene: NA
V gene: TRBV19
clone size: NA
CDR3 protein: CASSIDSYQPQHF
CDR3 DNA: TGTGCCAGTAGTATAGACAGTTATCAGCCCCAGCATTTT

J gene: TRBJ1-2
D gene: TRBD1
V gene: TRBV5-5
clone size: NA
CDR3 protein: CASTLQGALGYTF
CDR3 DNA: TGTGCCAGCACCTTACAGGGGGCGCTTGGCTACACCTTC

J gene: TRBJ1-1
D gene: NA
V gene: TRBV9
clone size: NA
CDR3 protein: CASSAGQNTEAFF
CDR3 DNA: TGTGCCAGCAGCGCGGGCCAGAACACTGAAGCTTTCTTT

J gene: TRBJ2-7
D gene: TRBD2
V gene: TRBV11-2
clone size: NA
CDR3 protein: CASSLPGLVHEQYF
CDR3 DNA: TGTGCCAGCAGCTTACCGGGACTAGTCCACGAGCAGTACTTC

J gene: TRBJ2-1
D gene: NA
V gene: TRBV7-9
clone size: NA
CDR3 protein: CASSLNAVNEQFF
CDR3 DNA: TGTGCCAGCAGCTTGAACGCCGTCAATGAGCAGTTCTTC

J gene: TRBJ2-7
D gene: TRBD2
V gene: TRBV25-1
clone size: once
CDR3 protein: CASSPSGKTSYEQYF
CDR3 DNA: TGTGCCAGCAGCCCTAGCGGGAAAACGTCCTACGAGCAGTACTTC